This TCR beta chain was obtained from a study of blood T cell repertoires in COVID-19. Study summary: COVID-19 samples, acute and convalescent, were from the United States, Italy and Spain.

Clones were sequenced by immunoSEQ multiplex PCR, and TCRdb holds only the in-frame ones, with some missing. Of approximately 350,000 clones listed, around nine tenths are singletons. Looked up from germline, CDR1 is SGDLS and CDR2 is YYNGEE. This CDR3 is built from 16 residues. V shed 4 bases, J shed 4 bases, and the junction held 8 bases outside the gene matches. This TCR derives from a woman aged 55-70 years with COVID-19, enrolled during active disease. The source material was peripheral blood. This chain joins TRBV9 and TRBJ2-2; 9 bases agree with TRBD1. The CDR3 is CASSTQGAQGTGELFF. DNA for the CDR3: TGTGCCAGCAGCACACAGGGGGCGCAGGGCACCGGGGAGCTGTTTTTT.